This TCR beta chain was captured by sequencing in a study of T cell responses to AZD1222 COVID-19 vaccine. Data came from immunoSEQ multiplex PCR; TCRdb stores just in-frame clones and leaves some out. Among about 130,000 clones listed, around nine tenths were seen once. Points from the study as a whole: Spike-specific TCR breadth and depth were elevated following two AZD1222 doses. Unmutated regions of variants are reportedly targeted by nearly half of spike-specific TCRs. Among AZD1222 vaccinees, only 5 to 7 were seropositive at baseline. White British people made up most donors, females outnumbered males, and clonal diversity was possibly underestimated.

The ends were cut back, 2 bases at V and 8 bases at J, with 21 bases in the middle. Looked up from germline, CDR1 is GTSNPN and CDR2 is SVGIG (reference sequence). The CDR3 sequence is 15 residues long. This clone showed up just a few times. Antigen: not known. This receptor was taken from an adult in good health. The source material was peripheral blood, sampled on day 0 of AZD1222 vaccination. The gene calls are TRBV30 and TRBJ1-2, with a weak D call TRBD1 (6 bases). The CDR3 DNA sequence: TGTGCCTGGAGTCGAAAAACAGGGATTTCTGCGGGCTACACCTTC. It encodes CAWSRKTGISAGYTF.